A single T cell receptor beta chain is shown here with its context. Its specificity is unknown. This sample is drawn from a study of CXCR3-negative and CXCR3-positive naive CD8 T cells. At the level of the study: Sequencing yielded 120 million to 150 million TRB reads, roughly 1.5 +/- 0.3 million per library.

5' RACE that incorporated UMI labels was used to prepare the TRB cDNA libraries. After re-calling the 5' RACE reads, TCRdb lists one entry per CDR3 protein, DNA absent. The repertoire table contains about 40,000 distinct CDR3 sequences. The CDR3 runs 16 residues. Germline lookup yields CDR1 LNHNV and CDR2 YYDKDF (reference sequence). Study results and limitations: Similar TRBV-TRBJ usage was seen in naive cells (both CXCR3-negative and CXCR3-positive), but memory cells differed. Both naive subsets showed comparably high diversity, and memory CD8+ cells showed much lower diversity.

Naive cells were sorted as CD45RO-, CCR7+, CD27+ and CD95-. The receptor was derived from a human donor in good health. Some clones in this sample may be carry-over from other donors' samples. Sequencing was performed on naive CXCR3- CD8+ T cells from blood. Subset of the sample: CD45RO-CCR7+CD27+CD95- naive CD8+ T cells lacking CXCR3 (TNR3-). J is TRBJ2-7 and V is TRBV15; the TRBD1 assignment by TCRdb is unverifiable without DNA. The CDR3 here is CATSLERDRITYEQYF.